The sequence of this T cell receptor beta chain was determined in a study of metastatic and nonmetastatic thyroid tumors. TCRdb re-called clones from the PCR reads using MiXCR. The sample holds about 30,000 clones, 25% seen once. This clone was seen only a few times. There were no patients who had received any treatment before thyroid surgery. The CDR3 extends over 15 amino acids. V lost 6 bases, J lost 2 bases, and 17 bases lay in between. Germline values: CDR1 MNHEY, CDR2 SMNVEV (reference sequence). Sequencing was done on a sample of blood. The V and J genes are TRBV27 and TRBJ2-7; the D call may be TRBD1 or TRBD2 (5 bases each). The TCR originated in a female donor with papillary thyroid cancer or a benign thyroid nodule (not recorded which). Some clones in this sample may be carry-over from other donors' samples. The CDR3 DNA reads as TGTGCCAGCAGGCTAACCGGGACGGTCGCCTACGAGCAGTACTTC. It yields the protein CASRLTGTVAYEQYF.